Shown below are 8 T cell receptor beta chains from a single sample sequenced in a study of T cell responses to AZD1222 COVID-19 vaccine. Assay: immunoSEQ multiplex PCR; the TCRdb copy retains only in-frame clones and omits some. The sample shows roughly 93,000 clones, under 90% of them seen only once. This specimen consisted of peripheral blood, obtained on day 0 of AZD1222 vaccination. These receptors originate from an adult in good health.

The V gene is TRBV9, the J gene TRBJ1-4, with D perhaps TRBD1 (6 bases). V lost 3 bases and J 4 bases, leaving 13 bases between the germline ends. This CDR3 contains 15 residues. Per germline, CDR1 SGDLS and CDR2 YYNGEE. The CDR3 here is CASSATQGGNEKLFF. CDR3 coding DNA: TGTGCCAGCAGCGCGACACAGGGAGGTAATGAAAAACTGTTTTTT. The whole variable domain, remainder taken from reference TRBV9 and TRBJ1-4, is DSGVTQTPKHLITATGQRVTLRCSPRSGDLSVYWYQQSLDQGLQFLIQYYNGEERAKGNILERFSAQQFPDLHSELNLSSLELGDSALYFCASSATQGGNEKLFFGSGTQLSVL.

J is TRBJ1-2 and V is TRBV28; 8 bases fit TRBD1. V gave up 3 bases and J gave up 2 bases; unmatched junction bases: 2. The CDR3 extends over 14 amino acids. Germline CDR1 MDHEN, CDR2 SYDVKM. The CDR3 is CASSFRDRNYGYTF. The CDR3 coding sequence is TGTGCCAGCAGTTTCCGGGACAGGAACTATGGCTACACCTTC.

The rearrangement joins TRBV5-1 to TRBJ2-1; 10 bases align to TRBD1. The V and J ends lost 7 bases and 7 bases, in that order; junction bases with no gene match: 11. This CDR3 is built from 15 residues. CDR1 is SGHRS, CDR2 YFSETQ, per germline. CDR3 nucleotide sequence: TGCGCCAGCTATCTGACAGGGGGCGCTGATAATGAGCAGTTCTTC. Residues: CASYLTGGADNEQFF.

The V gene is TRBV7-9, the J gene TRBJ1-1; TRBD1 is a possible D gene (5 bases). Germline V CDR1 and CDR2: SEHNR, FQNEAQ (reference sequence). V was shortened by 2 bases and J by 1 base, with 8 bases between the two germline ends. The CDR3 contains 14 residues. The CDR3 sequence: CASSLRGRNTEAFF. The CDR3 DNA follows: TGTGCCAGCAGCTTAAGGGGCCGGAACACTGAAGCTTTCTTT. The full variable domain, its missing parts supplied by reference TRBV7-9 and TRBJ1-1, is DTGVSQNPRHKITKRGQNVTFRCDPISEHNRLYWYRQTLGQGPEFLTYFQNEAQLEKSRLLSDRFSAERPKGSFSTLEIQRTEQGDSAMYLCASSLRGRNTEAFFGQGTRLTVV.

Here the CDR3 reads CASSWGRASYEQYF. The CDR3 bases are TGTGCCAGCAGTTGGGGCAGGGCATCCTACGAGCAGTACTTC. This chain uses TRBV28 with TRBJ2-7; D might be TRBD1 (5 bases). Germline V gene lookup returns CDR1 MDHEN and CDR2 SYDVKM. V was pared by 4 bases and J by 1 base, with 11 bases between. The CDR3 length is 14 residues.

This chain uses TRBV19 with TRBJ2-1; D not resolved. The CDR3 has 13 residues. CDR1 is LNHDA and CDR2 is SQIVND in the germline V gene (reference sequence). Trimming left V 7 bases short and J 3 bases short, with 10 bases between. The CDR3: CASKQGYYNEQFF. CDR3 DNA sequence: TGTGCCAGTAAACAAGGCTACTACAATGAGCAGTTCTTC.

The rearrangement uses TRBV19 and TRBJ1-2, with TRBD1 matching 8 bases. This CDR3 has 16 residues. Germline V gene sequence: CDR1 LNHDA, CDR2 SQIVND (reference sequence). Trimming took 3 bases from V and 8 from J; bases not matched to a gene: 14. The CDR3 region has the DNA TGTGCCAGTAGTATGCTCGGGGCGACAGGGGTCAGCGGCTACACCTTC. Encoded protein: CASSMLGATGVSGYTF. Full variable domain (rest looked up from reference TRBV19 and TRBJ1-2): DGGITQSPKYLFRKEGQNVTLSCEQNLNHDAMYWYRQDPGQGLRLIYYSQIVNDFQKGDIAEGYSVSREKKESFPLTVTSAQKNPTAFYLCASSMLGATGVSGYTFGSGTRLTVV.

The gene calls are TRBV4-3 and TRBJ1-5; no clear D gene. The CDR3 runs to 16 residues. V was cut by 0 bases and J by 4 bases, with 13 bases left in between. Germline values: CDR1 LGHNA, CDR2 YSLEER. CDR3 residues: CASSQDLSRGNQPQHF. Here the CDR3 DNA reads TGCGCCAGCAGCCAAGATCTGAGCCGAGGGAATCAGCCCCAGCATTTT.